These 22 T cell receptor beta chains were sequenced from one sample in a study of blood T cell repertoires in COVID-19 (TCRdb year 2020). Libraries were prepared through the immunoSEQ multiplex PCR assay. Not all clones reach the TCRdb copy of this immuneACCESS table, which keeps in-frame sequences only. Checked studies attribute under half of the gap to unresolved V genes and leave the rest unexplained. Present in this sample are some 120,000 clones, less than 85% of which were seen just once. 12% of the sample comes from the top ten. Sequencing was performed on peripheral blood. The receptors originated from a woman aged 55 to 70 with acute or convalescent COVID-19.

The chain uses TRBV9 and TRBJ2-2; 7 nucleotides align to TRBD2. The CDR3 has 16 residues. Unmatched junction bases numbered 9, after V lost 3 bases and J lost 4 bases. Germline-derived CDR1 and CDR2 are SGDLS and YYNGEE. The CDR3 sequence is CASSGTELAVTGELFF. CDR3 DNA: TGTGCCAGCAGCGGGACGGAGCTAGCGGTCACCGGGGAGCTGTTTTTT.

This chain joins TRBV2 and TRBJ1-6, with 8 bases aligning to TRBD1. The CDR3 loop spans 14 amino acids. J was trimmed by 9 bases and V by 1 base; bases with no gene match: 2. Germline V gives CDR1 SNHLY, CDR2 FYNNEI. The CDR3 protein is CASSEGQGLSPLHF. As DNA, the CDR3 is TGTGCCAGCAGTGAAGGACAGGGGCTTTCACCCCTCCACTTT.

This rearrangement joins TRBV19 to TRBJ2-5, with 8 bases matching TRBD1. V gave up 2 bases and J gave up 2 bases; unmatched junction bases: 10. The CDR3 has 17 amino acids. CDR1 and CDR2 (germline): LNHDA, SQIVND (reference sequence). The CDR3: CASSIPQHRTGQETQYF. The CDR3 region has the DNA TGTGCCAGTAGTATACCTCAACATCGGACAGGGCAAGAGACCCAGTACTTC.

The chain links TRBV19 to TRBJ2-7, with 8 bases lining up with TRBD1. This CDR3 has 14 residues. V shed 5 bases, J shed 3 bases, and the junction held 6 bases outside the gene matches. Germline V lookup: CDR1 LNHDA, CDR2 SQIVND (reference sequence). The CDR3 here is CASSPGTGDYEQYF. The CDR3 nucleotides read TGTGCCAGTAGTCCCGGGACAGGCGACTACGAGCAGTACTTC. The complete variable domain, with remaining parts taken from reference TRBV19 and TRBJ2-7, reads DGGITQSPKYLFRKEGQNVTLSCEQNLNHDAMYWYRQDPGQGLRLIYYSQIVNDFQKGDIAEGYSVSREKKESFPLTVTSAQKNPTAFYLCASSPGTGDYEQYFGPGTRLTVT.

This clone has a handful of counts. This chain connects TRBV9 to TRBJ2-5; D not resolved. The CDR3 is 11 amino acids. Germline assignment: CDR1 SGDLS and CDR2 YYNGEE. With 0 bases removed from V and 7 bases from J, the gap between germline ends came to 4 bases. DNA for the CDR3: TGTGCCAGCAGCGTAGACGGGACCCAGTACTTC. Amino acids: CASSVDGTQYF.

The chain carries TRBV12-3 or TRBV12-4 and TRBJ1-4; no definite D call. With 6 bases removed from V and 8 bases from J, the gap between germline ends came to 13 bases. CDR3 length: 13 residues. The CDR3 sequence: CASSPRGYEKLFF. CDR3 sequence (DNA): TGTGCCAGCAGCCCGCGAGGGTACGAAAAACTGTTTTTT.

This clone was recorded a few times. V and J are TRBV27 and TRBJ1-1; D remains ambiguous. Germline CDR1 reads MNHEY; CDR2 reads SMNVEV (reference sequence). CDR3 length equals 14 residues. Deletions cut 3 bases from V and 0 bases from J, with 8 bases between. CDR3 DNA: TGTGCCAGCAGTTTGGAGGGATTGAACACTGAAGCTTTCTTT. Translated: CASSLEGLNTEAFF.

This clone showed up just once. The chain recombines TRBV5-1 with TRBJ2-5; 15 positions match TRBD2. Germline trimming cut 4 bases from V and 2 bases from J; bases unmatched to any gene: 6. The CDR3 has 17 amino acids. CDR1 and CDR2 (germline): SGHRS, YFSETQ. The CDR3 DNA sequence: TGCGCCAGCAGCATTGGACTAGCGGGGGGGCGGCAAGAGACCCAGTACTTC. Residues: CASSIGLAGGRQETQYF.

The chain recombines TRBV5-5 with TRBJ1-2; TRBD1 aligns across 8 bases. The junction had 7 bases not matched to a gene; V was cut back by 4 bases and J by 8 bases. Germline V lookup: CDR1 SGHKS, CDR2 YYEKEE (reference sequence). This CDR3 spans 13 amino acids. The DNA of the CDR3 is TGTGCCAGCAGCCCGTCGACAGGGGTCGGCTACACCTTC. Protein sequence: CASSPSTGVGYTF.

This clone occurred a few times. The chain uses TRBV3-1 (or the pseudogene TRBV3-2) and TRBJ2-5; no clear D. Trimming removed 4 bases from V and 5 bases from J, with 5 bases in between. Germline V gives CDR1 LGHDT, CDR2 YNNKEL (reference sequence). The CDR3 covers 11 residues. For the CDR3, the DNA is TGTGCCAGCAGCCCCGGGGAGACCCAGTACTTC. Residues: CASSPGETQYF.

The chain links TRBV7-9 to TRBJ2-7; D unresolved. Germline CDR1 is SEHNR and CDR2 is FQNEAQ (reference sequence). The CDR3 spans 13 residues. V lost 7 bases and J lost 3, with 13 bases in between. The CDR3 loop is CASTVAPGYEQYF. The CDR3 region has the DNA TGTGCCAGCACTGTCGCCCCGGGCTACGAGCAGTACTTC.

The CDR3 DNA reads as TGTGCCAGCAGCTCCGGGACAGTTATTAATGAGCAGTTCTTC. Its protein is CASSSGTVINEQFF. The chain uses TRBV5-6 and TRBJ2-1; 7 bases line up with TRBD1. The CDR3 is 14 residues long. The V gene's germline CDR1 is SGHDT and CDR2 YYEEEE. Losses at the gene ends were 3 bases for V and 7 bases for J; bases not matched to a gene: 7.

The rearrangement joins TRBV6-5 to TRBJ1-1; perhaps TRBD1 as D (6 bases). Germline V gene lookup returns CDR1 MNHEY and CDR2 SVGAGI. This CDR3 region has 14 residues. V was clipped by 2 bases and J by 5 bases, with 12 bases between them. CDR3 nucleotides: TGTGCCAGCAGTTACGCGGACAGCCAAACTGAAGCTTTCTTT. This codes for CASSYADSQTEAFF.

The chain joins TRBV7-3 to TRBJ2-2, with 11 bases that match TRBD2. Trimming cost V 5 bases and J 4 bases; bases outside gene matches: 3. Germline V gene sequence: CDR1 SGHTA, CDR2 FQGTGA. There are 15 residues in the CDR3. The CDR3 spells CASSALAGGTGELFF. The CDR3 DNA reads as TGTGCCAGCAGCGCCCTAGCGGGGGGCACCGGGGAGCTGTTTTTT.

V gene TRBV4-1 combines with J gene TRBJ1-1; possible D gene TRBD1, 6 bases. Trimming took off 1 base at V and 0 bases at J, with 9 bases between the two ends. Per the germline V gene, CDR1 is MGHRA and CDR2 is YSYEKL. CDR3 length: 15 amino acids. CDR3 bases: TGCGCCAGCAGCCAAGGACAGGAATTGAACACTGAAGCTTTCTTT. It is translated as CASSQGQELNTEAFF.

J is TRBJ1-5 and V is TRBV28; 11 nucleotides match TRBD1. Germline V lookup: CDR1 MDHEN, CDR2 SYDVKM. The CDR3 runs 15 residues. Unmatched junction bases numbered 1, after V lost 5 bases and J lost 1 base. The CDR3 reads CASSGTGGSNQPQHF. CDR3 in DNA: TGTGCCAGCAGTGGGACAGGGGGAAGCAATCAGCCCCAGCATTTT.

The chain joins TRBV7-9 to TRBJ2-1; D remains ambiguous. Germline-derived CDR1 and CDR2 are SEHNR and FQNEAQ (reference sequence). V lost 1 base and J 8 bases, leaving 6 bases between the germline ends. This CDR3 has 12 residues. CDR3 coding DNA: TGTGCCAGCAGCTTAGGAAGAGATGAGCAGTTCTTC. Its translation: CASSLGRDEQFF. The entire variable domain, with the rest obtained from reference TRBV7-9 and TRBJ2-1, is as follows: DTGVSQNPRHKITKRGQNVTFRCDPISEHNRLYWYRQTLGQGPEFLTYFQNEAQLEKSRLLSDRFSAERPKGSFSTLEIQRTEQGDSAMYLCASSLGRDEQFFGPGTRLTVL.

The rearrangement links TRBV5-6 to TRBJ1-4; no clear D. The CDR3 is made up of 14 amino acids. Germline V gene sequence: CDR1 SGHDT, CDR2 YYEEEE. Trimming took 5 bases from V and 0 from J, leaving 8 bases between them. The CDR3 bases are TGTGCCAGCAGGTCCCTATCAACTAATGAAAAACTGTTTTTT. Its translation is CASRSLSTNEKLFF.

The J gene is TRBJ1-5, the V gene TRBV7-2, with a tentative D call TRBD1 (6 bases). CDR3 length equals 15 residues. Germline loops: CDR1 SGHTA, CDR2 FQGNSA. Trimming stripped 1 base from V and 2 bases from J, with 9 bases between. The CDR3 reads CASSLDAGGNQPQHF. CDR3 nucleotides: TGTGCCAGCAGCTTAGACGCAGGGGGCAATCAGCCCCAGCATTTT.

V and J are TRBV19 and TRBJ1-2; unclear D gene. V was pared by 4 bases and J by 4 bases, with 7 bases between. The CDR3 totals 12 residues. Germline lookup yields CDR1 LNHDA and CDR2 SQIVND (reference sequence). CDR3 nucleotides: TGTGCCAGTAGTAACATTACCTATGGCTACACCTTC. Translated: CASSNITYGYTF. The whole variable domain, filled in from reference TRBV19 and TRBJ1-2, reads DGGITQSPKYLFRKEGQNVTLSCEQNLNHDAMYWYRQDPGQGLRLIYYSQIVNDFQKGDIAEGYSVSREKKESFPLTVTSAQKNPTAFYLCASSNITYGYTFGSGTRLTVV.

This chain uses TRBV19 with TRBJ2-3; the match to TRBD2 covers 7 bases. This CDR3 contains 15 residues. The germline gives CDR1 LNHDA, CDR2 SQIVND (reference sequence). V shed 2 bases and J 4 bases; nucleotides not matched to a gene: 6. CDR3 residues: CASSISAGDPDTQYF. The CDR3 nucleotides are TGTGCCAGTAGTATATCGGCGGGGGACCCAGATACGCAGTATTTT.

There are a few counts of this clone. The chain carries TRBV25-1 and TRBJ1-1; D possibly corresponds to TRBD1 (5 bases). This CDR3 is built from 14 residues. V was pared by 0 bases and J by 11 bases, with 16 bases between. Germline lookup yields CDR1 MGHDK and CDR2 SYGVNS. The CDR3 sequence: CASSEYQGLRMAFF. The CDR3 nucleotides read TGTGCCAGCAGTGAATATCAGGGCCTCAGGATGGCTTTCTTT.